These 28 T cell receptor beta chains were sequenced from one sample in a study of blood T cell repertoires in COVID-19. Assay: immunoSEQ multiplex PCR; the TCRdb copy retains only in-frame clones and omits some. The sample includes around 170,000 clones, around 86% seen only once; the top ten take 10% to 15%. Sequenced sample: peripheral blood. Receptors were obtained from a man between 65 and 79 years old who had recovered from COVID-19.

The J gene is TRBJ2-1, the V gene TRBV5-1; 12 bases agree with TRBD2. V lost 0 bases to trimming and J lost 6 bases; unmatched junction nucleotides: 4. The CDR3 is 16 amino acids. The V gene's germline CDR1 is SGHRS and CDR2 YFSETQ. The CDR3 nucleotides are TGCGCCAGCAGCTTGGCGGGGACTAGCGGGTCCAATGAGCAGTTCTTC. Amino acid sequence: CASSLAGTSGSNEQFF.

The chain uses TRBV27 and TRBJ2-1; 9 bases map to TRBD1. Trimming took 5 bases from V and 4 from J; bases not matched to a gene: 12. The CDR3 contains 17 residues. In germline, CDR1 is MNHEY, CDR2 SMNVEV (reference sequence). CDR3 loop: CASSPVAGQGFYNEQFF. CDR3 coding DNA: TGTGCCAGCAGTCCGGTGGCCGGACAGGGGTTTTACAATGAGCAGTTCTTC.

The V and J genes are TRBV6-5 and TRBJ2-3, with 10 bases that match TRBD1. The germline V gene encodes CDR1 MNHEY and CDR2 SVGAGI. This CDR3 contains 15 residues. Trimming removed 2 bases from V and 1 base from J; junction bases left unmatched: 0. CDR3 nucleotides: TGTGCCAGCAGTTACGGACAGGGGGGCACAGATACGCAGTATTTT. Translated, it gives CASSYGQGGTDTQYF.

The CDR3 reads CAAGRGNTEAFF. The CDR3 bases are TGTGCGGCGGGCCGGGGAAACACTGAAGCTTTCTTT. The chain recombines TRBV28 with TRBJ1-1; D is ambiguous. There are 12 residues in the CDR3. Germline V lookup: CDR1 MDHEN, CDR2 SYDVKM.

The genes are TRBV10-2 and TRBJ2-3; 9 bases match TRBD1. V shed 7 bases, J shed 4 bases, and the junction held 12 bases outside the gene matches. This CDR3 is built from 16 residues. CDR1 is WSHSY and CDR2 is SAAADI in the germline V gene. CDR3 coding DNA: TGCGCCAGCAAGACCGTTGGGACAGGGAACGCAGATACGCAGTATTTT. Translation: CASKTVGTGNADTQYF.

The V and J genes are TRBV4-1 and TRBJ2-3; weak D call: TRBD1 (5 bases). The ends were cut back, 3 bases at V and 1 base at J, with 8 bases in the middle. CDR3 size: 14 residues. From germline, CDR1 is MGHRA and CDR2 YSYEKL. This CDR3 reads CASSQTDRTDTQYF. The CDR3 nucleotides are TGCGCCAGCAGCCAGACAGATCGCACAGATACGCAGTATTTT.

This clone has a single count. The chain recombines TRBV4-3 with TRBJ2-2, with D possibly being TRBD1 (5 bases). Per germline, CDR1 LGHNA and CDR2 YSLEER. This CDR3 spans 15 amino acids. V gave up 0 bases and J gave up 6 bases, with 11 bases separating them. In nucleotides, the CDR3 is TGCGCCAGCAGCCAAGAAACCCTAGGGGCCGGGGAGCTGTTTTTT. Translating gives CASSQETLGAGELFF.

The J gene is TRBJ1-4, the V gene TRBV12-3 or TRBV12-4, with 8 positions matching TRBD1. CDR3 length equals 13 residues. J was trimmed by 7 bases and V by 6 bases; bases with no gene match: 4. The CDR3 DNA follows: TGTGCCAGCAGCAGGGGGCATGGTGAAAAACTGTTTTTT. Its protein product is CASSRGHGEKLFF.

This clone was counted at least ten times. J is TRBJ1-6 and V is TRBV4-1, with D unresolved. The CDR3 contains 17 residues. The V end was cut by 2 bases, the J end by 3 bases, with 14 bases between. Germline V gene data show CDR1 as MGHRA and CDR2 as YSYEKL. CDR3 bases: TGCGCCAGCAGCCAACCCCGGAAAGCGGACTATAATTCACCCCTCCACTTT. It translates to CASSQPRKADYNSPLHF.

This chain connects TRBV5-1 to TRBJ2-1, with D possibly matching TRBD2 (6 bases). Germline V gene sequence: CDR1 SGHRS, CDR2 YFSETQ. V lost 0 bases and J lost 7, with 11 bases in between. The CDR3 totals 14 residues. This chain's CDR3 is CASSLVRGRNEQFF. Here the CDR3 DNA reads TGCGCCAGCAGCTTGGTTCGGGGGAGGAATGAGCAGTTCTTC.

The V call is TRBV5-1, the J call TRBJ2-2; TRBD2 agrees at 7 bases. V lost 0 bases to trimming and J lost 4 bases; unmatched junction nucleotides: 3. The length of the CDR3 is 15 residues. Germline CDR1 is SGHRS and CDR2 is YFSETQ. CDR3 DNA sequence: TGCGCCAGCAGCTTGGAGGGAGGGCGCACCGGGGAGCTGTTTTTT. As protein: CASSLEGGRTGELFF.

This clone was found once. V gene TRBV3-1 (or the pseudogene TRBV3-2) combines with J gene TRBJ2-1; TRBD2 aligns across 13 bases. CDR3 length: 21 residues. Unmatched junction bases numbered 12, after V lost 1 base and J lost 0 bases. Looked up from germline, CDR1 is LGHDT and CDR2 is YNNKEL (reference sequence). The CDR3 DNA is TGTGCCAGCAGCCAAGCCCCCCCGGGACTAGCGGGGCCTAGCTCCTACAATGAGCAGTTCTTC. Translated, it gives CASSQAPPGLAGPSSYNEQFF.

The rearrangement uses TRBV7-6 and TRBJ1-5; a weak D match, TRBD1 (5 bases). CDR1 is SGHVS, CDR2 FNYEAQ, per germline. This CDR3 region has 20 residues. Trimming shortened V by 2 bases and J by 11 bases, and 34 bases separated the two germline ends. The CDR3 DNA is TGTGCCAGCAGCTTATTAGCGGGGAAATCGGGGGGGACGGGAGGATCAGCCCAGCATTTT. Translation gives CASSLLAGKSGGTGGSAQHF.

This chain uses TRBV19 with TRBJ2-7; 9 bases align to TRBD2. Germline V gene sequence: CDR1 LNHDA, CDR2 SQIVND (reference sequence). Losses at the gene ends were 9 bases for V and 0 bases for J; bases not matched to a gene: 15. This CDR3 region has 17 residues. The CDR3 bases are TGTGCCAGCGCCCCGGGACTAGCCACCCACACCTCCTACGAGCAGTACTTC. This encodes CASAPGLATHTSYEQYF.

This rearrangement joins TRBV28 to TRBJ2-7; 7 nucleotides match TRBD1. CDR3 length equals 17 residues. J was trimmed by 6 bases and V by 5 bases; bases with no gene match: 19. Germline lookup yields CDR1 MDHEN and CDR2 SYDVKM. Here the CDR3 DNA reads TGTGCCAGCAGTCCCCCGGGACAGCTAACCCGTTTGGTCGAGCAGTACTTC. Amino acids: CASSPPGQLTRLVEQYF.

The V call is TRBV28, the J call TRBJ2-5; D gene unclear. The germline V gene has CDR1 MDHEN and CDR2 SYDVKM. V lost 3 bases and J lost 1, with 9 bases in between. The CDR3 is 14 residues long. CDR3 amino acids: CASSFVATQETQYF. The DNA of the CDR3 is TGTGCCAGCAGTTTCGTGGCCACCCAAGAGACCCAGTACTTC.

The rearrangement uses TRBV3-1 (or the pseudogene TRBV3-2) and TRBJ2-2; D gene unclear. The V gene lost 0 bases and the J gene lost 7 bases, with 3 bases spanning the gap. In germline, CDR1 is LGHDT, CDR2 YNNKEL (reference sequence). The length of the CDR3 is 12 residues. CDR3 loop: CASSQDHGELFF. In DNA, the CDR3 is TGTGCCAGCAGCCAAGATCACGGGGAGCTGTTTTTT.

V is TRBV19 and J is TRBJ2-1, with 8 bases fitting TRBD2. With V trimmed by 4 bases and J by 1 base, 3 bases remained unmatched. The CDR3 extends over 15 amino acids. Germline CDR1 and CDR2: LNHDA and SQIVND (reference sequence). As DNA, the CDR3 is TGTGCCAGTAGTAGCGAGCGGGGGTCCTACAATGAGCAGTTCTTC. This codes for CASSSERGSYNEQFF.

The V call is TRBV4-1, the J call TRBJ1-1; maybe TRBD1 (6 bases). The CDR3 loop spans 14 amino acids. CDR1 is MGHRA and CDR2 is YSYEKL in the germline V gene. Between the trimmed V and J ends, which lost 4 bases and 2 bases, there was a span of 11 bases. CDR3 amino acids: CASSPQTGNTEAFF. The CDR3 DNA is TGCGCCAGCAGCCCCCAGACAGGAAACACTGAAGCTTTCTTT.

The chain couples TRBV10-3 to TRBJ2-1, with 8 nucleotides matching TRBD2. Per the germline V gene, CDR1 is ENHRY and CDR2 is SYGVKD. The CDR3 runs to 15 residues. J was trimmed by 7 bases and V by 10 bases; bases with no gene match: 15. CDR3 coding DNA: TGTGCCACCTTACCGGGACTAGAATTCGGGAATGAGCAGTTCTTC. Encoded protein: CATLPGLEFGNEQFF.

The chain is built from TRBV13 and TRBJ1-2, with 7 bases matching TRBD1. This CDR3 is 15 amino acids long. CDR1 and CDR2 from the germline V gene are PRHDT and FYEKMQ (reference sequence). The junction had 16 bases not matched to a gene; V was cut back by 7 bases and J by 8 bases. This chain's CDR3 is CASTSHHLTGNGYTF. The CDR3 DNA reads TGTGCCAGCACCTCTCACCACCTGACAGGGAACGGCTACACCTTC. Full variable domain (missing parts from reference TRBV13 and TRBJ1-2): AAGVIQSPRHLIKEKRETATLKCYPIPRHDTVYWYQQGPGQDPQFLISFYEKMQSDKGSIPDRFSAQQFSDYHSELNMSSLELGDSALYFCASTSHHLTGNGYTFGSGTRLTVV.

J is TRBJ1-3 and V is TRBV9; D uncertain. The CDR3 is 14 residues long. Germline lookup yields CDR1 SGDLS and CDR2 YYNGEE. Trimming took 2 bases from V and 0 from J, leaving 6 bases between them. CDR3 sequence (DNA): TGTGCCAGCAGCGTTGAGAACTCTGGAAACACCATATATTTT. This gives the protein CASSVENSGNTIYF.

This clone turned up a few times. Here the CDR3 reads CASSLVTKRLAGEETQYF. CDR3 coding DNA: TGCGCCAGCAGCTTGGTAACCAAACGACTAGCGGGGGAAGAGACCCAGTACTTC. This sequence joins TRBV5-1 and TRBJ2-5; 12 bases match TRBD2. The ends lost 0 bases at V and 3 bases at J; junction bases unmatched: 9. Germline-derived CDR1 and CDR2 are SGHRS and YFSETQ. The length of the CDR3 is 18 residues.

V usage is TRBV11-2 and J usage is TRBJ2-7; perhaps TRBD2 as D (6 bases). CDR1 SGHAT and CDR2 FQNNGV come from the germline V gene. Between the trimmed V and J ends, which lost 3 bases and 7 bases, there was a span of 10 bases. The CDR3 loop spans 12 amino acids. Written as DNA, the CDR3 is TGTGCCAGCAGCTTGGGGGGTCTGGAGCAGTACTTC. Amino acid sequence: CASSLGGLEQYF.

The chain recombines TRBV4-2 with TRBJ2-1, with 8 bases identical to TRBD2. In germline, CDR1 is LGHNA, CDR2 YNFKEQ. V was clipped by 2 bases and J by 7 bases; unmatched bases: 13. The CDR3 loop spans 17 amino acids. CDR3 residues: CASSQITGTRGRNEQFF. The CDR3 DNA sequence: TGTGCCAGCAGCCAAATAACCGGGACTAGGGGGAGGAATGAGCAGTTCTTC.

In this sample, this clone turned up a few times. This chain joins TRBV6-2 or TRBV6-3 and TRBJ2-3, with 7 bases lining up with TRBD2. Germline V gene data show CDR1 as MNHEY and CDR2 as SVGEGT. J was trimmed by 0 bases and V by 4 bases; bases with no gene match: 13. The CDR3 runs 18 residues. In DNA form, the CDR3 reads TGTGCCAGCAGTTCACCCGACGGACTAGTAACGAGCACAGATACGCAGTATTTT. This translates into CASSSPDGLVTSTDTQYF.

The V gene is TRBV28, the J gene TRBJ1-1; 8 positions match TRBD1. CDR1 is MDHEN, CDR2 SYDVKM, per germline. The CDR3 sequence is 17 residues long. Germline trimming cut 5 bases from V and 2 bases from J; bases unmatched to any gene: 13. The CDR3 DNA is TGTGCCAGCAGTCTCAAAACCTTGGACAGGGCTAACACTGAAGCTTTCTTT. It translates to CASSLKTLDRANTEAFF.

This CDR3 reads CASSLGMRSSYNEQFF. The CDR3 nucleotides read TGCGCCAGCAGCTTGGGGATGCGGAGCTCCTACAATGAGCAGTTCTTC. This chain uses TRBV5-1 with TRBJ2-1; D remains unclear. V dropped 0 bases and J dropped 0 bases, with 10 bases sitting between them. Germline CDR1 reads SGHRS; CDR2 reads YFSETQ. The CDR3 spans 16 residues. The full variable domain, its missing parts supplied by reference TRBV5-1 and TRBJ2-1, is KAGVTQTPRYLIKTRGQQVTLSCSPISGHRSVSWYQQTPGQGLQFLFEYFSETQRNKGNFPGRFSGRQFSNSRSEMNVSTLELGDSALYLCASSLGMRSSYNEQFFGPGTRLTVL.